Below, 32 T cell receptor beta chains from the same sample are listed, as sequenced in a study of blood T cells in healthy people across ages. Next came a second PCR, run for roughly 7 to 12 cycles, which used a sample-barcoded 5' primer along with a J-beta primer mix. TCRdb redid the calling of the 5' RACE reads with MiXCR, one entry per CDR3 protein. The table has roughly 800,000 distinct CDR3 sequences, 58% seen once; the top ten hold about 20%. Specimen: blood. The receptors derive from a man aged 30 to 39 in good health.

The rearrangement links TRBV7-8 to TRBJ2-6; weak D call: TRBD1 (5 bases). CDR1 is SGHVS, CDR2 FQNEAQ, per germline. The V gene lost 1 base and the J gene lost 0 bases, with 7 bases spanning the gap. The CDR3 is 16 residues long. This CDR3 reads CASSLVDNSGANVLTF. The DNA for the CDR3 is TGTGCCAGCAGCTTAGTGGACAACTCTGGGGCCAACGTCCTGACTTTC. The full variable domain, completed using reference TRBV7-8 and TRBJ2-6, is GAGVSQSPRYKVAKRGQDVALRCDPISGHVSLFWYQQALGQGPEFLTYFQNEAQLDKSGLPSDRFFAERPEGSVSTLKIQRTQQEDSAVYLCASSLVDNSGANVLTFGAGSRLTVL.

The rearrangement links TRBV5-1 to TRBJ2-3; maybe TRBD2 (6 bases). The CDR3 length is 15 residues. Looked up from germline, CDR1 is SGHRS and CDR2 is YFSETQ. Deletions cut 1 base from V and 2 bases from J, with 11 bases between. The CDR3 nucleotides are TGCGCCAGCAGCTTGTTGGACTACGACACAGATACGCAGTATTTT. This gives the protein CASSLLDYDTDTQYF.

The chain couples TRBV7-9 to TRBJ2-1, with 7 bases that match TRBD2. J was trimmed by 8 bases and V by 0 bases; bases with no gene match: 4. This CDR3 contains 14 residues. Looked up from germline, CDR1 is SEHNR and CDR2 is FQNEAQ (reference sequence). CDR3 amino acids: CASSLAWTSDEQFF. Here the CDR3 DNA reads TGTGCCAGCAGCTTAGCGTGGACTAGTGATGAGCAGTTCTTC.

This clonotype was counted a few times. This may come from a read error, since a much larger clone is one base off. The gene calls are TRBV7-2 and TRBJ2-5; 9 bases are shared with TRBD2. V gave up 1 base and J gave up 13 bases; unmatched junction bases: 4. The CDR3 loop spans 12 amino acids. Germline values: CDR1 SGHTA, CDR2 FQGNSA. CDR3 in amino acids: CASSLVAGVRYF. The CDR3 DNA sequence: TGTGCCAGCAGCTTAGTAGCGGGAGTACGGTACTTC.

This chain links TRBV6-1 with TRBJ2-1; D is ambiguous. The CDR3 loop spans 13 amino acids. The V end was cut by 1 base, the J end by 6 bases, with 7 bases between. Germline loops: CDR1 MNHNS, CDR2 SASEGT. The CDR3 DNA is TGTGCCAGCAGTGAAGGGCCACCCAATGAGCAGTTCTTC. Residues: CASSEGPPNEQFF.

This clonotype was seen ten or more times. The chain uses TRBV30 and TRBJ2-7; D uncertain. The CDR3 is 12 amino acids. V was trimmed by 3 bases and J by 6 bases, leaving 12 bases between them. Germline V gene data show CDR1 as GTSNPN and CDR2 as SVGIG (reference sequence). As DNA, the CDR3 is TGTGCCTGGAGCTCGCCGGTTGGCGAGCAGTACTTC. This translates into CAWSSPVGEQYF.

This clonotype was counted between two and nine times. The chain recombines TRBV20-1 with TRBJ2-1; 12 bases align to TRBD2. Germline assignment: CDR1 DFQATT and CDR2 SNEGSKA (reference sequence). The J segment lost 4 bases and the V segment lost 3 bases, leaving 10 bases of the junction unmatched. The CDR3 is 17 amino acids. For the CDR3, the DNA is TGCAGTGCTAGTACCCCCCTTCTAGCGGGAGGGTACAATGAGCAGTTCTTC. This codes for CSASTPLLAGGYNEQFF.

This clonotype has just a few counts. The chain combines TRBV2 with TRBJ1-5; no clear D gene. Trimming cost V 1 base and J 7 bases, with 11 bases left between them. The CDR3 runs to 14 residues. CDR1 is SNHLY and CDR2 is FYNNEI in the germline V gene. CDR3: CASSEGFVRQPQHF. CDR3 nucleotide sequence: TGTGCCAGCAGTGAAGGTTTTGTGCGGCAGCCCCAGCATTTT.

The V gene is TRBV5-1, the J gene TRBJ1-1, with D unclear. The CDR3 length is 12 residues. V lost 2 bases and J lost 3, with 5 bases in between. Per the germline V gene, CDR1 is SGHRS and CDR2 is YFSETQ. CDR3 nucleotides: TGCGCCAGCAGCTTTCGGGACACTGAAGCTTTCTTT. Protein: CASSFRDTEAFF.

This clonotype was counted a few times. The rearrangement uses TRBV14 and TRBJ2-7, with D unclear. The ends were cut back, 1 base at V and 1 base at J, with 11 bases in the middle. CDR1 and CDR2 from the germline V gene are SGHDN and FVKESK. This CDR3 spans 15 amino acids. The CDR3 DNA sequence: TGTGCCAGCAGCCAAGTTCTGGGTGGGTCCTACGAGCAGTACTTC. The encoded protein is CASSQVLGGSYEQYF.

A word on this clonotype: A clone one base away is much larger, so this may be a read error. The chain has TRBV7-2 and TRBJ2-5; TRBD1 agrees at 8 bases. CDR3 size: 13 residues. V lost 5 bases, J lost 8 bases, and 7 bases stayed unmatched. The germline gives CDR1 SGHTA, CDR2 FQGNSA. The CDR3 loop reads CASSVGTGNTQYF. Written as DNA, the CDR3 is TGTGCCAGCAGCGTAGGGACAGGCAACACCCAGTACTTC.

The chain has TRBV6-5 and TRBJ1-4; 10 nucleotides align to TRBD1. CDR1 and CDR2 (germline): MNHEY, SVGAGI. The V and J ends lost 2 bases and 7 bases, in that order; junction bases with no gene match: 7. The CDR3 runs 16 residues. CDR3 amino acids: CASSYHPGQGSEKLFF. The CDR3, as DNA: TGTGCCAGCAGTTACCACCCGGGACAGGGGAGTGAAAAACTGTTTTTT.

This clonotype was seen only once. The chain has TRBV11-1 and TRBJ2-3; the match to TRBD1 covers 9 bases. The J segment lost 6 bases and the V segment lost 5 bases, leaving 9 bases of the junction unmatched. This CDR3 is 15 amino acids long. Germline lookup yields CDR1 SGHAT and CDR2 FQDESV (reference sequence). Here the CDR3 DNA reads TGTGCCAGCAGCACCGGGACAGGGTTGTCGGATACGCAGTATTTT. Translation gives CASSTGTGLSDTQYF. Full variable domain (remainder filled in from reference TRBV11-1 and TRBJ2-3): EAEVAQSPRYKITEKSQAVAFWCDPISGHATLYWYRQILGQGPELLVQFQDESVVDDSQLPKDRFSAERLKGVDSTLKIQPAELGDSAMYLCASSTGTGLSDTQYFGPGTRLTVL.

This chain links TRBV14 with TRBJ1-6; no clear D. Per germline, CDR1 SGHDN and CDR2 FVKESK. The CDR3 spans 13 residues. Trimming removed 8 bases from V and 5 bases from J, with 10 bases in between. CDR3 protein: CASRVVDNSPLHF. The DNA of the CDR3 is TGTGCCAGCCGAGTAGTTGATAATTCACCCCTCCACTTT.

This clonotype was recorded once. This rearrangement joins TRBV9 to TRBJ2-4, with TRBD2 matching over 9 bases. The DNA end favors TRBJ2-7, so the J call may be wrong. Germline V gives CDR1 SGDLS, CDR2 YYNGEE. The CDR3 is 14 amino acids. The chain's CDR3 is CASSPGDSGSEQYF. DNA of the CDR3: TGTGCCAGCAGCCCCGGCGATAGCGGGAGCGAGCAGTACTTC.

The CDR3 region is CASRRAGSHNEQFF. In DNA form, the CDR3 reads TGTGCCAGCAGACGGGCCGGTAGTCACAATGAGCAGTTCTTC. The chain carries TRBV7-2 and TRBJ2-1; D gene unclear. The CDR3 is made up of 14 amino acids. V lost 6 bases to trimming and J lost 5 bases, with 14 bases between them. CDR1 and CDR2 (germline): SGHTA, FQGNSA.

The genes are TRBV29-1 and TRBJ2-4, with 8 bases lining up with TRBD1. V lost 7 bases and J lost 8; bases outside the gene matches: 10. The CDR3 consists of 13 residues. Per the germline V gene, CDR1 is SQVTM and CDR2 is ANQGSEA. For the CDR3, the DNA is TGCAGCGCAAAGGACAGGGCTTCTTACATTCAGTACTTC. Protein product: CSAKDRASYIQYF. The full variable domain, in which reference TRBV29-1 and TRBJ2-4 provide the parts outside the CDR3, is SAVISQKPSRDICQRGTSLTIQCQVDSQVTMMFWYRQQPGQSLTLIATANQGSEATYESGFVIDKFPISRPNLTFSTLTVSNMSPEDSSIYLCSAKDRASYIQYFGAGTRLSVL.

The chain joins TRBV5-1 to TRBJ2-6, with D perhaps given as TRBD1 or TRBD2 (5 bases each). From germline, CDR1 is SGHRS and CDR2 YFSETQ. Trimming pared 4 bases from V and 0 bases from J, leaving 11 bases between. The CDR3 sequence is 16 residues long. The CDR3 here is CASSRDGDSGANVLTF. The CDR3 nucleotides are TGCGCCAGCAGCCGGGACGGGGACTCTGGGGCCAACGTCCTGACTTTC. Based on the CDR3 plus reference TRBV5-1 and TRBJ2-6, the full variable domain is KAGVTQTPRYLIKTRGQQVTLSCSPISGHRSVSWYQQTPGQGLQFLFEYFSETQRNKGNFPGRFSGRQFSNSRSEMNVSTLELGDSALYLCASSRDGDSGANVLTFGAGSRLTVL.

This clonotype appeared a few times. The chain carries TRBV10-3 and TRBJ2-1, with D possibly TRBD2 on 6 matching bases. The V gene lost 9 bases and the J gene lost 2 bases, with 17 bases spanning the gap. The CDR3 runs 15 residues. Per germline, CDR1 ENHRY and CDR2 SYGVKD. CDR3 protein: CAINSRGTPYNEQFF. The CDR3 coding sequence is TGTGCCATTAACTCCCGGGGGACCCCCTACAATGAGCAGTTCTTC.

The chain is built from TRBV7-8 and TRBJ1-2, with 7 bases fitting TRBD1. The CDR3 length is 13 residues. Germline-derived CDR1 and CDR2 are SGHVS and FQNEAQ. V was clipped by 5 bases and J by 4 bases; unmatched bases: 4. The CDR3 sequence is CASSPTGTYGYTF. CDR3 sequence (DNA): TGTGCCAGCAGCCCGACAGGGACCTATGGCTACACCTTC.

The table lists this clonotype with a few counts. The chain employs TRBV4-1 and TRBJ2-1; 8 nucleotides align to TRBD2. Germline loops: CDR1 MGHRA, CDR2 YSYEKL. The CDR3 spans 15 residues. After removal of 0 bases from V and 6 bases from J, the junction contained 4 bases not matched to a gene. CDR3 region: CASSQEGLAGNEQFF. CDR3 nucleotide sequence: TGCGCCAGCAGCCAAGAAGGGCTAGCGGGCAATGAGCAGTTCTTC.

Comment on this clonotype: A much larger clone differs from this one at a single base, so this may be a read error. This chain links TRBV29-1 with TRBJ2-4; 9 bases map to TRBD1. Judging by the DNA end, TRBJ2-7 fits better; the J call may be wrong. CDR3 length: 14 residues. CDR1 SQVTM and CDR2 ANQGSEA come from the germline V gene. The chain's CDR3 is CSASSPGQGCEQYF. The CDR3 nucleotides are TGCAGCGCATCTAGTCCGGGACAGGGCTGCGAGCAGTACTTC.

This sequence joins TRBV18 and TRBJ2-3; D gene ambiguous. The CDR3 consists of 15 residues. V lost 4 bases to trimming and J lost 0 bases, with 11 bases between them. CDR1 KGHSH and CDR2 LQKENI come from the germline V gene. This CDR3 reads CASSQNIGSTDTQYF. In nucleotides, the CDR3 is TGTGCCAGCTCACAAAACATCGGCAGCACAGATACGCAGTATTTT.

The rearrangement links TRBV7-9 to TRBJ2-5; the match to TRBD1 covers 10 bases. Germline-derived CDR1 and CDR2 are SEHNR and FQNEAQ (reference sequence). This CDR3 spans 17 amino acids. With V trimmed by 5 bases and J by 4 bases, 13 bases remained unmatched. The CDR3 coding sequence is TGTGCCAGCAGCGCCGCCGGGACAGGGGAACACGGAGAGACCCAGTACTTC. Translated, it gives CASSAAGTGEHGETQYF. Together with reference TRBV7-9 and TRBJ2-5, the CDR3 gives the full variable domain: DTGVSQNPRHKITKRGQNVTFRCDPISEHNRLYWYRQTLGQGPEFLTYFQNEAQLEKSRLLSDRFSAERPKGSFSTLEIQRTEQGDSAMYLCASSAAGTGEHGETQYFGPGTRLLVL.

About this clonotype: The germline gene is not matched at one end of the junction; a read error may be the cause. This chain connects TRBV7-2 to TRBJ2-4; 10 bases match TRBD2. The end of the DNA is better explained by TRBJ2-5, so the J call may be wrong. This CDR3 has 15 residues. The germline V gene has CDR1 SGHTA and CDR2 FQGNSA. As DNA, the CDR3 is TGTGCCGGCAGCTCAAGTAGCGGGAGGCCAGAGACCCAGTACTTC. Its protein is CAGSSSSGRPETQYF.

Only a few counts were recorded for this clonotype. The chain links TRBV2 to TRBJ1-2; 7 bases fit TRBD1. The J segment lost 8 bases and the V segment lost 6 bases, leaving 15 bases of the junction unmatched. Germline assignment: CDR1 SNHLY and CDR2 FYNNEI. CDR3 length equals 15 residues. CDR3 DNA sequence: TGTGCCAGCAGCCTAACAGAAATACAGGGGCGAGGCTACACCTTC. Translating gives CASSLTEIQGRGYTF.

This clonotype has only a few counts. The CDR3 is CSARGTGRDIQYF. The CDR3 nucleotides are TGCAGTGCTAGAGGGACAGGGCGGGACATTCAGTACTTC. The chain combines TRBV20-1 with TRBJ2-7; 8 positions match TRBD1. The J call may be incorrect, as the DNA end agrees better with TRBJ2-4. The germline V gene encodes CDR1 DFQATT and CDR2 SNEGSKA (reference sequence). The CDR3 length is 13 residues.

The chain uses TRBV20-1 and TRBJ2-3; 12 bases are shared with TRBD2. Germline V gene sequence: CDR1 DFQATT, CDR2 SNEGSKA (reference sequence). The J segment lost 4 bases and the V segment lost 1 base, leaving 18 bases of the junction unmatched. The CDR3 runs 20 residues. The CDR3 DNA reads as TGCAGTGCTAGAGCTAGCGGGGGGGCCCTAGCGGAAAGTTGGGCAGATACGCAGTATTTT. This gives the protein CSARASGGALAESWADTQYF.

This clonotype has a handful of counts. The rearrangement links TRBV6-5 to TRBJ1-1; possible D gene TRBD1, 6 bases. Germline assignment: CDR1 MNHEY and CDR2 SVGAGI. The CDR3 sequence is 15 residues long. Trimming removed 6 bases from V and 0 bases from J, with 14 bases in between. The CDR3 loop is CASRRTAAMNTEAFF. The CDR3 nucleotides are TGTGCCAGCAGACGGACAGCGGCGATGAACACTGAAGCTTTCTTT.

The chain recombines TRBV2 with TRBJ1-2; D not resolved. This CDR3 has 11 amino acids. The V end was cut by 5 bases, the J end by 5 bases, with 6 bases between. Per the germline V gene, CDR1 is SNHLY and CDR2 is FYNNEI. The chain's CDR3 is CASSLLYGYTF. The CDR3 DNA follows: TGTGCCAGCAGTTTACTTTATGGCTACACCTTC.

The chain recombines TRBV5-8 with TRBJ1-5; D is perhaps TRBD1 (6 bases). The CDR3 extends over 15 amino acids. V was shortened by 0 bases and J by 5 bases, with 12 bases between the two germline ends. CDR1 and CDR2 (germline): SGHTS, YDEGEE. CDR3 coding DNA: TGTGCCAGCAGCTTGGCCGGGACACTAGATCAGCCCCAGCATTTT. Protein: CASSLAGTLDQPQHF.

This clonotype has a handful of counts. This sequence joins TRBV20-1 and TRBJ2-1; 8 bases line up with TRBD2. This CDR3 has 11 amino acids. Losses at the gene ends were 6 bases for V and 8 bases for J; bases not matched to a gene: 3. Per the germline V gene, CDR1 is DFQATT and CDR2 is SNEGSKA (reference sequence). CDR3 amino acids: CSAAGEDEQFF. CDR3 nucleotides: TGCAGTGCAGCGGGAGAGGATGAGCAGTTCTTC.